This T cell receptor (beta chain) was recorded in a study of blood T cell repertoires in COVID-19. For the study at large: Sources were T cells, B-cell-depleted T cells, or PBMCs; the material itself was cDNA or gDNA.

CDR1 MNHEY and CDR2 SVGEGT come from the germline V gene. The CDR3 is 14 residues long. The V end lost 4 bases, the J end lost 3 bases, and 10 bases lay between the germline ends. Original analysis: Amplified reference gene primers provided the basis for estimating nucleated cell counts. Measured with immunoSEQ multiplex PCR; TCRdb has only the in-frame clones, and not every one. V and J calls and clone size are copied from that table; D and trimming were computed from the DNA. The sample records 60,000 to 100,000 clones, around 90% being singletons. The receptor comes from a man aged 50-60 years with active COVID-19. The sequencing sample was made of peripheral blood. The J gene is TRBJ2-1, the V gene TRBV6-2 or TRBV6-3; TRBD2 might be the D (6 bases). CDR3 sequence: CASSWSGYYNEQFF. DNA for the CDR3: TGTGCCAGCAGTTGGAGCGGGTACTACAATGAGCAGTTCTTC.